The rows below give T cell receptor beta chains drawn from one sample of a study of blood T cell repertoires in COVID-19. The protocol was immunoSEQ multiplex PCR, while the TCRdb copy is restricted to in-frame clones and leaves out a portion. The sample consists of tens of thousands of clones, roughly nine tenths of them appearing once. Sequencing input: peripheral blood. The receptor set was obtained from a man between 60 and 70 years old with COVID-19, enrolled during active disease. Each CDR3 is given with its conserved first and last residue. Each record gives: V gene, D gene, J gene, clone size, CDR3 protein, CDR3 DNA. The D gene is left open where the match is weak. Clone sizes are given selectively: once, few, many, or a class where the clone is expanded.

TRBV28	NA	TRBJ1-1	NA	CASTSTGVANTEAFF	TGTGCCAGCACCTCGACTGGAGTAGCAAACACTGAAGCTTTCTTT
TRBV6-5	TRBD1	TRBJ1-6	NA	CASRRTGEHSPLHF	TGTGCCAGCAGGCGGACAGGGGAGCATTCACCCCTCCACTTT
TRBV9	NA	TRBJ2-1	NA	CASSILAGNEQFF	TGTGCCAGCAGCATTCTCGCGGGGAATGAGCAGTTCTTC
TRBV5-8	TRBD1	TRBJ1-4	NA	CASSSPGQGNEKLFF	TGTGCCAGCAGCTCTCCGGGACAGGGAAATGAAAAACTGTTTTTT
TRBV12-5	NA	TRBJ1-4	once	CASGPGSINEKLFF	TGTGCTAGTGGTCCCGGGTCAATTAATGAAAAACTGTTTTTT
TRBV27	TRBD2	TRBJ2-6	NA	CASSFREGGGANVLTF	TGTGCCAGCAGTTTCCGGGAGGGCGGTGGGGCCAACGTCCTGACTTTC
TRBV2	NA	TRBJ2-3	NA	CASSESTATTDTQYF	TGTGCCAGCAGTGAATCCACTGCTACCACAGATACGCAGTATTTT
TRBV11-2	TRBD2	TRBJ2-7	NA	CASSWGLSSYEQYF	TGTGCCAGCAGCTGGGGACTATCCTCCTACGAGCAGTACTTC
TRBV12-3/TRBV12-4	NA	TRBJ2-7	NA	CASRADSLYEQYF	TGTGCCAGCCGCGCGGACAGTCTCTACGAGCAGTACTTC
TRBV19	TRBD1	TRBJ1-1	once	CASSIEARGFTEAFF	TGTGCCAGTAGTATAGAAGCCAGGGGGTTCACTGAAGCTTTCTTT
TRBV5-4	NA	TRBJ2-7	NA	CASSPLGAYEQYF	TGTGCCAGCAGCCCTCTAGGTGCCTACGAGCAGTACTTC
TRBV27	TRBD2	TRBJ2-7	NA	CASSLSLGYGRVNEQYF	TGTGCCAGCAGTTTATCCTTGGGTTACGGGAGGGTAAACGAGCAGTACTTC
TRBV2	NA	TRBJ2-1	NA	CASSDLGGGGEQFF	TGTGCCAGCAGTGATCTCGGGGGAGGGGGTGAGCAGTTCTTC
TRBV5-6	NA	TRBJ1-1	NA	CASSSTRNTEAFF	TGTGCCAGCAGCTCAACACGGAACACTGAAGCTTTCTTT
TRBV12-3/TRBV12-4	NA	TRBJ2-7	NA	CASSLAGINEQYF	TGTGCCAGCAGTTTAGCCGGGATCAACGAGCAGTACTTC
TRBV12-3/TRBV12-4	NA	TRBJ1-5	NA	CASTRGYNQPQHF	TGTGCCAGCACTCGGGGTTACAATCAGCCCCAGCATTTT
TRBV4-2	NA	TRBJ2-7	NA	CASSQGTADSYEQYF	TGTGCCAGCAGCCAAGGGACTGCTGACTCCTACGAGCAGTACTTC
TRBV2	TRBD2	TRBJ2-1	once	CASSEMGLADYNEQFF	TGTGCCAGCAGTGAAATGGGACTAGCAGATTACAATGAGCAGTTCTTC
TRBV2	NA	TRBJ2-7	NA	CASSKSSYEQYF	TGTGCCAGCAGTAAGAGCTCCTACGAGCAGTACTTC
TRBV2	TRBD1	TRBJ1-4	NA	CASSSRTGDNEKLFF	TGTGCCAGCAGTTCTCGGACAGGGGATAATGAAAAACTGTTTTTT
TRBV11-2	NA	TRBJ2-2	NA	CASTRRGRGTGELFF	TGTGCCAGCACCCGAAGGGGCAGGGGAACCGGGGAGCTGTTTTTT
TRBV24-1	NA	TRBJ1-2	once	CATSEATGYGYTF	TGTGCCACCAGTGAGGCTACAGGGTATGGCTACACCTTC
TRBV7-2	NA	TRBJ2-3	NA	CASSLSYRGGDTQYF	TGTGCCAGCAGCTTAAGTTACAGGGGAGGAGATACGCAGTATTTT
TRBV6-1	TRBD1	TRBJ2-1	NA	CASSEGSGGWAEQFF	TGTGCCAGCAGTGAAGGGTCAGGGGGATGGGCTGAGCAGTTCTTC
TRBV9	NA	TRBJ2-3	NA	CASSVVAGFTDTQYF	TGTGCCAGCAGCGTAGTGGCAGGCTTCACAGATACGCAGTATTTT
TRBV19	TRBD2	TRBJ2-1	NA	CASSILAGGSDEQFF	TGTGCCAGTAGTATACTAGCGGGAGGTAGCGATGAGCAGTTCTTC
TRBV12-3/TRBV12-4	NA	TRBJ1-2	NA	CASSYSNYGYTF	TGTGCCAGCAGTTATTCGAACTATGGCTACACCTTC
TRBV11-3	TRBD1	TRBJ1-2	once	CASSLDHDRGRNYGYTF	TGTGCCAGCAGCTTAGATCACGACAGGGGGCGCAACTATGGCTACACCTTC
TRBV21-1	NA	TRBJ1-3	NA	CASSHRDREGNTIYF	TGTGCCAGCAGCCACCGGGACAGGGAAGGAAACACCATATATTTT
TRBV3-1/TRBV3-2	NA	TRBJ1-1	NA	CASSQDPTDTEAFF	TGTGCCAGCAGCCAAGATCCCACGGACACTGAAGCTTTCTTT
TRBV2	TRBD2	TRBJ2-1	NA	CASSPKVAGYNEQFF	TGTGCCAGCAGCCCTAAGGTAGCGGGGTACAATGAGCAGTTCTTC
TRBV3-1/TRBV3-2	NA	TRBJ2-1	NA	CASSPPGKRNEQFF	TGTGCCAGCAGCCCCCCAGGGAAAAGGAATGAGCAGTTCTTC
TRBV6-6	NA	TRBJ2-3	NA	CASAPTGFVTDTQYF	TGTGCCAGCGCTCCAACGGGTTTCGTCACAGATACGCAGTATTTT
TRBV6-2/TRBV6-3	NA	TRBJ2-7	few	CASSYAGYEQYF	TGTGCCAGCAGTTACGCAGGCTACGAGCAGTACTTC
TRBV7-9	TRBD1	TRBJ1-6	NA	CASSHGQGLGNSPLHF	TGTGCCAGCAGCCATGGACAGGGGCTAGGCAATTCACCCCTCCACTTT
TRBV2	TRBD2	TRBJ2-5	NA	CASSVLAVETQYF	TGTGCCAGCAGTGTCCTAGCGGTAGAGACCCAGTACTTC
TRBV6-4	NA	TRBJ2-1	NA	CASSRGAYNEQFF	TGTGCCAGCTCCAGGGGTGCCTACAATGAGCAGTTCTTC
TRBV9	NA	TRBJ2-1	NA	CASSPRPGVFNEQFF	TGTGCCAGCAGCCCCCGTCCGGGAGTGTTCAATGAGCAGTTCTTC
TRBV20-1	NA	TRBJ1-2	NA	CSASQGNYGYTF	TGCAGTGCTAGTCAGGGTAACTATGGCTACACCTTC
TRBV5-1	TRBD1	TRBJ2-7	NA	CASSAGQGAKWYEQYF	TGCGCCAGCAGCGCCGGACAGGGGGCGAAGTGGTACGAGCAGTACTTC
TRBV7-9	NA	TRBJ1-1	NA	CASSLGTNTEAFF	TGTGCCAGCAGCCTAGGGACAAACACTGAAGCTTTCTTT
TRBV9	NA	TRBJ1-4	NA	CASSATGMANEKLFF	TGTGCCAGCAGCGCAACAGGGATGGCTAATGAAAAACTGTTTTTT
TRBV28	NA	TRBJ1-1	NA	CASSLGSGILSTEAFF	TGTGCCAGCAGTTTGGGGTCAGGGATCCTAAGTACTGAAGCTTTCTTT
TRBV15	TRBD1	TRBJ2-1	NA	CATSRVRQGNEQFF	TGTGCCACCAGCAGAGTGAGACAGGGAAATGAGCAGTTCTTC
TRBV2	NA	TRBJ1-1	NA	CASSTGDTEAFF	TGTGCCAGCAGTACAGGAGACACTGAAGCTTTCTTT
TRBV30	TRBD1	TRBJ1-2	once	CAWSVRRGLYGYTF	TGTGCCTGGAGTGTACGCAGGGGGCTCTATGGCTACACCTTC
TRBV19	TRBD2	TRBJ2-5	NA	CASNPTGGGNQETQYF	TGTGCCAGTAACCCCACCGGGGGGGGGAACCAAGAGACCCAGTACTTC
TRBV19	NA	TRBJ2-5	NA	CASSIGRGETQYF	TGTGCCAGTAGTATAGGTCGGGGAGAGACCCAGTACTTC
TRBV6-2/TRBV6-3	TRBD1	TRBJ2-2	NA	CASTPRQGAQAGELFF	TGTGCCAGCACCCCCCGACAGGGGGCGCAGGCCGGGGAGCTGTTTTTT
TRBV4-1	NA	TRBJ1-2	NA	CASSQTPDSNYGYTF	TGCGCCAGCAGCCAAACGCCGGACTCTAACTATGGCTACACCTTC